The clone carrying this T cell receptor beta chain came up many times. These data are taken from a study of human T cells and chemical hapten exposure. TCRdb used MiXCR to reprocess the RACE reads, holding one entry per CDR3 protein. Among about 92,000 distinct CDR3 sequences listed, 9.6% were seen once. The time point is: pre-sensitization, week 0. Noted treatment: therapeutic diphenylcyclopropenone sensitization with weekly scalp DPC. V lost 4 bases to trimming and J lost 6 bases; unmatched junction nucleotides: 11. CDR1 and CDR2 (germline): MGHDK, SYGVNS. The CDR3 runs to 15 residues. The sample here was whole blood, taken in connection with sensitization to the hapten diphenylcyclopropenone (DPC). This receptor was taken from a woman aged 40 to 50 with alopecia areata. Some clones in this sample may be carry-over from other donors' samples. The chain links TRBV25-1 to TRBJ2-7; 8 bases agree with TRBD1. The CDR3 sequence is CASSAIRTGLGEQYF. CDR3 DNA: TGTGCCAGCAGTGCCATCCGGACAGGGTTGGGCGAGCAGTACTTC.